The entry below describes one TCR beta chain. Its specificity is not known. This specimen includes other DNA sequences encoding the same CDR3. This entry is derived from a study of T cell clones after liver transplantation. Study details: Immunosuppression withdrawal was tried within 2 years after liver transplantation in this trial. Post-transplant blood was tracked for graft-donor-reactive T cell clones identified in a pre-transplant mixed lymphocyte reaction. Study findings and constraints: The donor-reactive repertoire was only partly measurable in a couple of subjects, lacking donor cells. Post-transplant time points were not standardized, so conclusions are preliminary.

The table came from immunoSEQ multiplex PCR; TCRdb's copy has only in-frame clones and leaves some out. The sample consists of 12,000 to 15,000 clones, roughly 85% of them appearing once. Per germline, CDR1 SGHNT and CDR2 YYREEE (reference sequence). The CDR3 contains 14 residues. V was pared by 2 bases and J by 2 bases, with 3 bases of the junction left unmatched. The sequencing here drew on CD8+ T cells from blood, taken roughly 50 months after liver transplant. The clonotype comes from a human patient who received a liver transplant. Some of these T cells may belong to the graft donor. The chain uses TRBV5-4 and TRBJ2-7; the match to TRBD1 covers 8 bases. As DNA, the CDR3 is TGTGCCAGCAGCTTCGGGACAGGAACCTACGAGCAGTACTTC. Translating it yields CASSFGTGTYEQYF.